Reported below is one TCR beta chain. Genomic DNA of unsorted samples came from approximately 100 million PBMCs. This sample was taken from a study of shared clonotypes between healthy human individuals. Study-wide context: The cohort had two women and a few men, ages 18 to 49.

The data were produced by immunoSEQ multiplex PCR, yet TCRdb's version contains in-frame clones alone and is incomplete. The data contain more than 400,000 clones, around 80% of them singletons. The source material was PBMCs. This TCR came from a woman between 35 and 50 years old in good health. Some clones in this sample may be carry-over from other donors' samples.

CDR3: CASSQLGLAGYNEQFF. The CDR3, as DNA: TGCGCCAGCAGCCAACTCGGACTAGCGGGATACAATGAGCAGTTCTTC. V usage is TRBV4-1 and J usage is TRBJ2-1, with 12 bases aligning to TRBD2. V trimming: 2 bases; J trimming: 4 bases; junction bases outside the gene matches: 3. Germline V gives CDR1 MGHRA, CDR2 YSYEKL. This CDR3 spans 16 amino acids.